This is a list of T cell receptor beta chains from one sample in a study of blood T cell repertoires in COVID-19. Assay: immunoSEQ multiplex PCR; the TCRdb copy retains only in-frame clones and omits some. The data show approximately 300,000 clones, roughly 89% seen once. Material for sequencing was PBMCs or T cells enriched from blood (not recorded which). The receptor set was obtained from a woman aged 18 to 35 with acute COVID-19. Each CDR3 is given with its conserved first and last residue. D genes are given only for firm matches. Some rows have no size entry. The others give once, few or many, or a class for an expanded clone.

V,D,size,J,DNA,CDR3
TRBV7-6,.,.,TRBJ2-2,TGTGCCAGCAGCTTAATTGTCGGTCAGGGCGCCACCGGGGAGCTGTTTTTT,CASSLIVGQGATGELFF
TRBV3-1/TRBV3-2,TRBD2,.,TRBJ2-3,TGTGCCAGCAGCCAAACCGGGACTAGCGTAAACACAGATACGCAGTATTTT,CASSQTGTSVNTDTQYF
TRBV7-9,TRBD1,once,TRBJ1-1,TGTGCCAGCAGCTTAGGTCTTTCGGGGACCAGGGGGACTGAAGCTTTCTTT,CASSLGLSGTRGTEAFF
TRBV28,.,.,TRBJ1-4,TGTGCCAGCAGTTTAGGTAGGGGCTGGGGTGAAAAACTGTTTTTT,CASSLGRGWGEKLFF
TRBV10-3,.,few,TRBJ1-2,TGTGCCATCAGTGAGTCAGACAGCCTCCGTTGGTATGGCTACACCTTC,CAISESDSLRWYGYTF
TRBV6-2/TRBV6-3,TRBD1,.,TRBJ1-1,TGTGCCAGCAGTTGGACAGACAGGGGCACTGAAGCTTTCTTT,CASSWTDRGTEAFF
TRBV5-1,.,.,TRBJ1-1,TGCGCCAGCAGCGTACAGGGATTGAACACTGAAGCTTTCTTT,CASSVQGLNTEAFF
TRBV5-6,.,few,TRBJ1-1,TGTGCCAGCAGCTATCAGGGTGAAGCTTTCTTT,CASSYQGEAFF
TRBV27,.,few,TRBJ1-1,TGTGCCAGCAGTGCCCAGGGTGTTCACACTGAAGCTTTCTTT,CASSAQGVHTEAFF
TRBV7-2,.,.,TRBJ1-5,TGTGCCAGCAGCTTATCAGGGAAAAAAAGTAGCAATCAGCCCCAGCATTTT,CASSLSGKKSSNQPQHF
TRBV5-1,.,.,TRBJ2-1,TGCGCCAGCAGCTTGGCCGAGGAGGCGGTTTACAATGAGCAGTTCTTC,CASSLAEEAVYNEQFF
TRBV6-1,.,.,TRBJ1-2,TGTGCCAGCAGTGTAAAAATTGCAGGGGAATTCGGTGGCTACACCTTC,CASSVKIAGEFGGYTF
TRBV27,TRBD1,.,TRBJ1-6,TGTGCCAGCAGTCCGACAGGGCCCTATAATTCACCCCTCCACTTT,CASSPTGPYNSPLHF
TRBV6-4,TRBD2,many,TRBJ2-7,TGTGCCAGCCAAAGGGTAGCGGGGTCCTACGAGCAGTACTTC,CASQRVAGSYEQYF
TRBV27,.,.,TRBJ2-6,TGTGCCAGCAGTCCCTTTCGGGTACCCGGGGCCAACGTCCTGACTTTC,CASSPFRVPGANVLTF
TRBV7-9,.,.,TRBJ1-1,TGTGCCAGCAGCCCTAACTCCAACACTGAAGCTTTCTTT,CASSPNSNTEAFF
TRBV20-1,.,.,TRBJ1-5,TGCAGTGCTAGTAACAGGGTTAACCAGCCCCAGCATTTT,CSASNRVNQPQHF
TRBV11-3,.,once,TRBJ2-1,TGTGCCAGCAGCTTAGGTGGGGGCGAGAACTACAATGAGCAGTTCTTC,CASSLGGGENYNEQFF
TRBV28,.,.,TRBJ2-2,TGTGCCAGCAGCCCTGGAGGTGGATTGGCCGGGGAGCTGTTTTTT,CASSPGGGLAGELFF
TRBV7-2,TRBD2,.,TRBJ2-5,TGTGCCAGCAGCTTAGCGCCGGGACTAGCGGGAGATGTCCGAGAAGAGACCCAGTACTTC,CASSLAPGLAGDVREETQYF
TRBV28,.,.,TRBJ1-1,TGTGCCAGCAGTTTGGGCAGAATGAACACTGAAGCTTTCTTT,CASSLGRMNTEAFF
TRBV27,.,.,TRBJ2-7,TGTGCCAGCAGTTTGGCCCCCGGGGGGCCGTACGAGCAGTACTTC,CASSLAPGGPYEQYF